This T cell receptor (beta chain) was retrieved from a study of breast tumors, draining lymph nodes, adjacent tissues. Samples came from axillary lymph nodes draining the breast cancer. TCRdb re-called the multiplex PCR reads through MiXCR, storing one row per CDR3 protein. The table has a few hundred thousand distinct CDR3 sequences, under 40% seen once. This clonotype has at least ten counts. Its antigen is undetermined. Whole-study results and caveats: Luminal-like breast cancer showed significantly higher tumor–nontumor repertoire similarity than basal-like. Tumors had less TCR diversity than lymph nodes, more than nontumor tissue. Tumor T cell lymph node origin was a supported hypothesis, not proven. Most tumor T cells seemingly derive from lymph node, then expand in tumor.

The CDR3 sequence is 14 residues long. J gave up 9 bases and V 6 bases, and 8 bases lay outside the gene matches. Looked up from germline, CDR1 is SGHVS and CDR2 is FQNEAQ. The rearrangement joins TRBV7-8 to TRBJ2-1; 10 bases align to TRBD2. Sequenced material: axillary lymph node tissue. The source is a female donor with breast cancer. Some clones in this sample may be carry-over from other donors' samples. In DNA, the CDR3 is TGTGCCAGCAGTCCGGGACTAGCGTCCGCTGAGCAGTTCTTC. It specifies CASSPGLASAEQFF.